This TCR beta chain originates from a study of CD8+ T cells in alopecia areata. Sequencing relied on a cDNA template that was reverse transcribed from extracted RNA. The assay was immunoSEQ multiplex PCR, and TCRdb's table has in-frame clones only and misses some. This table has around 190,000 clones, approximately 60% appearing once. Broader study findings: Greater clonality was observed in lesional scalp samples, especially alopecia totalis/universalis, versus normal scalp.

Trimming cost V 7 bases and J 5 bases; bases outside gene matches: 8. The germline CDR1 and CDR2 sequences are SQVTM and ANQGSEA. The CDR3 is 13 residues long. On this clone itself: The antigen is unknown. This sample includes further DNA sequences coding for the same CDR3.

The clonotype originates from a human donor in good health. The chain employs TRBV29-1 and TRBJ1-2; 9 bases map to TRBD1. The sample taken for sequencing was CD8+ T cells sorted from blood. The CDR3 sequence: CSALGQGAYGYTF. Here the CDR3 DNA reads TGCAGCGCCTTGGGACAGGGAGCGTATGGCTACACCTTC.